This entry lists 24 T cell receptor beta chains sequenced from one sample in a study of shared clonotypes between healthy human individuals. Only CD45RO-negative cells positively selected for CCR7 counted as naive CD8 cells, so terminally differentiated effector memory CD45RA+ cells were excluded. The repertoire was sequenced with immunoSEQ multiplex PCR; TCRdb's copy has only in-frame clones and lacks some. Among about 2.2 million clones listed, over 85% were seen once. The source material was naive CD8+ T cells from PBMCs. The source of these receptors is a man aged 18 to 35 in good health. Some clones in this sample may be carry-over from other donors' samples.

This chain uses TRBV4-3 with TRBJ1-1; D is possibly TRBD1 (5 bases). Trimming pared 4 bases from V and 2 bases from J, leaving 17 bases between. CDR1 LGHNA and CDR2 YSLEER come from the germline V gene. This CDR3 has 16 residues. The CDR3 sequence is CASSRGWGETNTEAFF. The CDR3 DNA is TGCGCCAGCAGCCGGGGGTGGGGGGAGACTAACACTGAAGCTTTCTTT.

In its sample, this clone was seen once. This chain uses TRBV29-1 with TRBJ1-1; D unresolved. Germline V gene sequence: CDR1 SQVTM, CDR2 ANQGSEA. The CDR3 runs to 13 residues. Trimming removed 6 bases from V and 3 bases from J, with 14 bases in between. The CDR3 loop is CSVSPGQDTEAFF. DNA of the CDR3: TGCAGCGTGTCCCCCGGGCAGGACACTGAAGCTTTCTTT. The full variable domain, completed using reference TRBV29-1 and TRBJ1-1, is SAVISQKPSRDICQRGTSLTIQCQVDSQVTMMFWYRQQPGQSLTLIATANQGSEATYESGFVIDKFPISRPNLTFSTLTVSNMSPEDSSIYLCSVSPGQDTEAFFGQGTRLTVV.

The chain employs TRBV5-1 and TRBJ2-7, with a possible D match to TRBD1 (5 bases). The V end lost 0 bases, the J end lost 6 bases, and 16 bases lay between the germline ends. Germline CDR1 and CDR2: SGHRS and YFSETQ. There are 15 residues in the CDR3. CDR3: CASSLETGRVSEQYF. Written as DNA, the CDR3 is TGCGCCAGCAGCTTGGAGACGGGCAGGGTGAGCGAGCAGTACTTC.

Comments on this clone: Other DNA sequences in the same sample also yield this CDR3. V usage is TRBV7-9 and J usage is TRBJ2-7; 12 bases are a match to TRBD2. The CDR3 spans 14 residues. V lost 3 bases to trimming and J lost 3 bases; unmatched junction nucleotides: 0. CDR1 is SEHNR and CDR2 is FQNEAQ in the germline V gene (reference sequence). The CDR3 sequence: CASSLTSGSYEQYF. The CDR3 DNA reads TGTGCCAGCAGCTTGACTAGCGGGAGCTACGAGCAGTACTTC.

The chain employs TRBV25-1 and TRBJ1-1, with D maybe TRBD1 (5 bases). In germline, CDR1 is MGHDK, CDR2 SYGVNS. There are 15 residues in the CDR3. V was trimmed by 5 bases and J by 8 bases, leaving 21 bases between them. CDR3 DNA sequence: TGTGCCAGCAGTCCCCAGTGGGTTGGGGCACGCGAAGCTTTCTTT. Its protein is CASSPQWVGAREAFF.

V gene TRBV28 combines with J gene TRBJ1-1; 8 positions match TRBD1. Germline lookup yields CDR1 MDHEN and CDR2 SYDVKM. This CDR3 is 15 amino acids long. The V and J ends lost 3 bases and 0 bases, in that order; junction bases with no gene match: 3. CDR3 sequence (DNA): TGTGCCAGCAGTTTGACAGGGGAGCTGAACACTGAAGCTTTCTTT. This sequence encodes CASSLTGELNTEAFF.

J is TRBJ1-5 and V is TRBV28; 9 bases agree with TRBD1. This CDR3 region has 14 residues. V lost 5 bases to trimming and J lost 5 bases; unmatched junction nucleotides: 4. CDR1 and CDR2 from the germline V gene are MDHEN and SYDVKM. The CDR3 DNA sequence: TGTGCCAGCAGTCGGACAGGGGAATATCAGCCCCAGCATTTT. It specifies CASSRTGEYQPQHF.

The CDR3 nucleotides are TGTGCCAGCAGCCCAGGACTCTACACAGATACGCAGTATTTT. Protein sequence: CASSPGLYTDTQYF. J is TRBJ2-3 and V is TRBV7-9; a weak D match, TRBD2 (5 bases). Germline loops: CDR1 SEHNR, CDR2 FQNEAQ (reference sequence). The CDR3 has 14 amino acids. V lost 5 bases and J 2 bases, leaving 11 bases between the germline ends.

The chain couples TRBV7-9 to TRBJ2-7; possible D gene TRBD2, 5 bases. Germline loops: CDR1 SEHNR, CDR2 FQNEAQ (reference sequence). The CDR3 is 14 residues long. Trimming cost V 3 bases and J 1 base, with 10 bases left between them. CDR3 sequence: CASSFHSGSYEQYF. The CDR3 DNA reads TGTGCCAGCAGCTTTCACTCGGGGTCCTACGAGCAGTACTTC.

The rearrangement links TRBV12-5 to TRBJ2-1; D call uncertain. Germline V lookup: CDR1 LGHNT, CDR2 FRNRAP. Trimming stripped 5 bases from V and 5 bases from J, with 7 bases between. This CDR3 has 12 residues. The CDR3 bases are TGTGCTAGTGGTGTGGGAAACAATGAGCAGTTCTTC. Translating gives CASGVGNNEQFF.

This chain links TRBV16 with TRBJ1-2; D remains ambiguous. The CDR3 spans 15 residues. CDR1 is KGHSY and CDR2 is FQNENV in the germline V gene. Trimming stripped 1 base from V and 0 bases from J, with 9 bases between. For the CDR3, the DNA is TGTGCCAGCAGCCAATATGAGGACCCTAACTATGGCTACACCTTC. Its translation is CASSQYEDPNYGYTF. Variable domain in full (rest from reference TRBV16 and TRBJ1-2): GEEVAQTPKHLVRGEGQKAKLYCAPIKGHSYVFWYQQVLKNEFKFLISFQNENVFDETGMPKERFSAKCLPNSPCSLEIQATKLEDSAVYFCASSQYEDPNYGYTFGSGTRLTVV.

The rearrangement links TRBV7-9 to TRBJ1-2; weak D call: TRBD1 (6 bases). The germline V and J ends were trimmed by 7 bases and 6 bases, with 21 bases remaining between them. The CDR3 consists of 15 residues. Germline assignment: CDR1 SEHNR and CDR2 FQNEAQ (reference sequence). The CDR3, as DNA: TGTGCCAGCACCCTTATGGAAGGGGGGGTCCATGGCTACACCTTC. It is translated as CASTLMEGGVHGYTF.

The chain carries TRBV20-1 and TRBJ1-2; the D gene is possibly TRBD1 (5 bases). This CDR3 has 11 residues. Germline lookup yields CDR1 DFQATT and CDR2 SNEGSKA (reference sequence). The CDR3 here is CGGGGSYGYTF. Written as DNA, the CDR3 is TGCGGCGGCGGGGGATCCTATGGCTACACCTTC.

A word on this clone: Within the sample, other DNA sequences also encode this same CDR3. The CDR3 bases are TGTGCCAGCAGTTTACAGGGACAGGGTTATGGCTACACCTTC. Its protein is CASSLQGQGYGYTF. The chain employs TRBV27 and TRBJ1-2, with TRBD1 matching 9 bases. Germline trimming cut 2 bases from V and 5 bases from J; bases unmatched to any gene: 3. Germline V gene sequence: CDR1 MNHEY, CDR2 SMNVEV (reference sequence). This CDR3 is built from 14 residues.

CDR3 sequence (DNA): TGCAGCGTTGAACTAGCGGGAGCCTACAATGAGCAGTTCTTC. Protein sequence: CSVELAGAYNEQFF. V is TRBV29-1 and J is TRBJ2-1; 10 bases line up with TRBD2. The length of the CDR3 is 14 residues. The trim removed 2 bases at V and 2 bases at J, leaving 0 bases unmatched. Germline CDR1 and CDR2: SQVTM and ANQGSEA.

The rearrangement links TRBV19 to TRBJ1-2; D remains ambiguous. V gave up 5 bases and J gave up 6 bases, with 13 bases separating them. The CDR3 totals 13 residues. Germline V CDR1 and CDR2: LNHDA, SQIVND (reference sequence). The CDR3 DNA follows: TGTGCCAGTAGTCCCCGGGATATTGATGGCTACACCTTC. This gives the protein CASSPRDIDGYTF.

DNA for the CDR3: TGTGCCAGCAGTCTCGACGTAGGACTAGCACTATCTGAGCAGTTCTTC. It encodes CASSLDVGLALSEQFF. The V gene is TRBV28, the J gene TRBJ2-1; 8 positions agree with TRBD2. The V gene's germline CDR1 is MDHEN and CDR2 SYDVKM. The length of the CDR3 is 16 residues. J was trimmed by 9 bases and V by 5 bases; bases with no gene match: 15.

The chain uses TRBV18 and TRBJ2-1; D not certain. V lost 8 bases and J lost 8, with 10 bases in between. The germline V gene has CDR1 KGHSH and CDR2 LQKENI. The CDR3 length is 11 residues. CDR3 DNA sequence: TGTGCCAGCCATCAGTCCGATGAGCAGTTCTTC. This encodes CASHQSDEQFF.

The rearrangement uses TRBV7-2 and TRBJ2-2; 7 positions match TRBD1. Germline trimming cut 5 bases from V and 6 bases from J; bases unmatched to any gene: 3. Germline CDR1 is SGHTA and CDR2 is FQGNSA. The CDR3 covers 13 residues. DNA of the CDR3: TGTGCCAGCAGCGCCACAGGGGCCGGGGAGCTGTTTTTT. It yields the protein CASSATGAGELFF.

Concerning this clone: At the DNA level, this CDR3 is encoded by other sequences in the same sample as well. CDR3 sequence (DNA): TGTGCCAGCAGCGTTAAGCGGGAGGGGAACACCGGGGAGCTGTTTTTT. This encodes CASSVKREGNTGELFF. The chain has TRBV9 and TRBJ2-2; TRBD2 matches 10 bases. CDR3 length: 16 amino acids. J gave up 1 base and V 2 bases, and 2 bases lay outside the gene matches. Germline CDR1 reads SGDLS; CDR2 reads YYNGEE.

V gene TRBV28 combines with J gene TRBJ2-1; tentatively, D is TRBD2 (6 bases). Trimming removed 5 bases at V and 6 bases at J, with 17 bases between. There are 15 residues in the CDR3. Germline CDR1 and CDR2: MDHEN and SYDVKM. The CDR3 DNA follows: TGTGCCAGCAGTACGGGACTCCCGGGATCCAATGAGCAGTTCTTC. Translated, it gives CASSTGLPGSNEQFF.

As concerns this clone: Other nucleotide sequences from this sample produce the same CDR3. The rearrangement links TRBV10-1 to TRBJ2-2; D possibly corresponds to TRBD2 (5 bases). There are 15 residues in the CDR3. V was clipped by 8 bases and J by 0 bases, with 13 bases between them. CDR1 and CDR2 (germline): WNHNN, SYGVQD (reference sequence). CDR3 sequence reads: CASSEGLANTGELFF. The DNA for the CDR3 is TGCGCCAGCTCTGAGGGTTTGGCGAACACCGGGGAGCTGTTTTTT.

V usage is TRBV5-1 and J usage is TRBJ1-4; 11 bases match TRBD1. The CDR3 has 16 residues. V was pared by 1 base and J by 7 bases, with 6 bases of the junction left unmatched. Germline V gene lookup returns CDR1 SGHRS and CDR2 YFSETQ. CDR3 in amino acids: CASSLLRGTGGEKLFF. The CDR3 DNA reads TGCGCCAGCAGCTTGCTACGGGGGACAGGGGGTGAAAAACTGTTTTTT.

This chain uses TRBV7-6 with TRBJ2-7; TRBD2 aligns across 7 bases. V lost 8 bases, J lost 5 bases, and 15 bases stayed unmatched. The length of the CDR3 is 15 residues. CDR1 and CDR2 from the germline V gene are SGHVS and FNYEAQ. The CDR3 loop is CASVAGPGLIHEQYF. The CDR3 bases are TGTGCCAGCGTAGCGGGCCCAGGGTTGATCCACGAGCAGTACTTC.